These T cell receptor beta chains were read from a single sample in a study of tumor and adjacent non-tumor tissue in lung cancer. TCRdb re-derived calls from the multiplex PCR reads in MiXCR, one entry per CDR3 protein. The sample comprises under 95,000 distinct CDR3 sequences, about 72% of which are singletons, and around 16% rests with the top ten. Sequenced sample: lung tumor tissue. These receptors came from a man in his 60s with non-small cell lung cancer. CDR3s include the opening cysteine and the closing phenylalanine or tryptophan. D genes are given only for firm matches. A clone size is listed for some rows: how often the clone was seen (once, few, many), or a class if it is expanded.

d_call	j_call	clone_size	v_call	cdr3_nt	cdr3_aa
TRBD1	TRBJ1-3	.	TRBV29-1	TGCAGCACGTCACCCACAGGGGATGGAGACACCATATATTTT	CSTSPTGDGDTIYF
.	TRBJ2-3	.	TRBV12-3/TRBV12-4	TGTGCCGGCAGTCAGACGGACACAGGCGGAGATACGCAGTATTTT	CAGSQTDTGGDTQYF
.	TRBJ1-2	.	TRBV11-2	TGTGCCAGCAGTACAAGTGCGGGGATCGGTGGCTACACCTTC	CASSTSAGIGGYTF
.	TRBJ1-5	.	TRBV29-1	TGTAGCGTTAGCAGGGGTGGCGCAGATACGCAGCATTTT	CSVSRGGADTQHF
TRBD1	TRBJ2-5	.	TRBV28	TGTGCCAGCAGCTCTTCCGGGACAGGGGGCTCGGTTCAACCGTACTTC	CASSSSGTGGSVQPYF
.	TRBJ1-2	.	TRBV5-6	TGTGCCAGCACTCTTGAGCAGGACGCTGGCTACAACTTC	CASTLEQDAGYNF
.	TRBJ1-6	.	TRBV7-9	TGTGTCAGCAGCTTACGGGACGCTCAAGGGAATTCACCCCTCCACTTT	CVSSLRDAQGNSPLHF
.	TRBJ1-2	few	TRBV11-2	TGTGCCAGCAGCCAGACAGCTTATGGCTACACCTTC	CASSQTAYGYTF
.	TRBJ1-5	.	TRBV2	TGTGCCAGCAGTTCAGGGACTTCTCGAGGCAATCAGCCCCAGCATTTT	CASSSGTSRGNQPQHF
.	TRBJ1-1	.	TRBV21-1	TGTGCCAGCAGCAAAGATGGGTCGGGACAGGGTGGGATGATGAACACTGAAGCTTTCTTT	CASSKDGSGQGGMMNTEAFF
TRBD2	TRBJ2-1	.	TRBV29-1	TGCAGCGTGGGGGAGGGCCAATGCAATGAGCAGTTCTTC	CSVGEGQCNEQFF
.	TRBJ2-3	.	TRBV24-1	TGTGCCACCAGTGAGGGGCGGGGGCCGGTCAGGGATACACAGTATTTT	CATSEGRGPVRDTQYF
.	TRBJ1-2	.	TRBV6-6	TGTGCCAGCAGTAAAACCGACGGTACTAAGTATGGCTACACGTTC	CASSKTDGTKYGYTF
.	TRBJ2-5	many	TRBV6-1	TGTGCCAGCAGATATAGCGTCCGAGAGACCCAGTACTTC	CASRYSVRETQYF
TRBD2	TRBJ2-2	.	TRBV25-1	TGTGCCAACAGGATAGCGGGCACCGGGGAGCTGTTTTTT	CANRIAGTGELFF
.	TRBJ2-3	.	TRBV20-1	TGCAGCGTTAGCAGCGTCTTGAAGAACACAGATACGCAGTATTTT	CSVSSVLKNTDTQYF
.	TRBJ1-1	many	TRBV6-2/TRBV6-3	TGTGCCAGCACCTTAAGTGGGGGCACTGAAGCTTTCTTT	CASTLSGGTEAFF
.	TRBJ2-2	.	TRBV12-3/TRBV12-4	TGTGCCAGCAGTCCCCTGGGGGCTTTCACCGGGGAGCTGGTTTTT	CASSPLGAFTGELVF
.	TRBJ2-7	.	TRBV6-6	TGTACCAGCAGTCACCGACAGGACCCAACCTACGAGCAGTACTTC	CTSSHRQDPTYEQYF
TRBD2	TRBJ2-3	few	TRBV12-3/TRBV12-4	TGTGCCAGCAGTACCACTAGCGCGGGAAGCACAGATACGCAGTATTTT	CASSTTSAGSTDTQYF
.	TRBJ2-7	once	TRBV12-3/TRBV12-4	TGTGCCGGCAGTTTATTACGAGCCGGGAGTGCGTACGAGCAGTACTTC	CAGSLLRAGSAYEQYF
.	TRBJ2-2	.	TRBV15	TGTGCCACCAGCCCCGTTGGAGACGGGGAGCTGTTTTTT	CATSPVGDGELFF
.	TRBJ2-3	.	TRBV11-2	TGTGCCAGCAGCCGAGGGGATACGGCCATCACAGATACGCAGTATTTT	CASSRGDTAITDTQYF
.	TRBJ1-6	.	TRBV6-5	TGTACCAGCGCGTTGGAACAGAAAAATTCACCCCTCCACTTT	CTSALEQKNSPLHF
.	TRBJ1-2	few	TRBV4-2	TGTGCCAGCAGCCAAGTTACAACTTATGGCTACACCTTC	CASSQVTTYGYTF
TRBD2	TRBJ2-3	.	TRBV5-1	TGCGCCAGCAGCTTCGGACTAGCGAGGCCCACAGATACGCAGTATTTT	CASSFGLARPTDTQYF
.	TRBJ2-3	many	TRBV10-2	TGCGCCAGCAGTGAGGGATACCGCGCAGATACGCAGTATTTT	CASSEGYRADTQYF
TRBD2	TRBJ2-1	.	TRBV20-1	TGCAGTGCTAGACCCTCAGCGGGAAGTGATCAGTTCTTC	CSARPSAGSDQFF
.	TRBJ2-1	.	TRBV6-1	TGTGCCAGCACGGCGAATCCCTACTACAAAGAGCAGCTCTTC	CASTANPYYKEQLF
.	TRBJ2-1	few	TRBV6-2/TRBV6-3	TGTGCCAGCAGTGGGTCGGGCAGCTATAATGAGCAGCTCTTC	CASSGSGSYNEQLF
.	TRBJ1-6	.	TRBV6-1	TGTGCCAGCAGTGAAGTGTGGATAGGGGCTAATTCACGCCTCCACTTT	CASSEVWIGANSRLHF
TRBD1	TRBJ2-6	.	TRBV4-3	TGCACCAGCAGCCGCGGACAGGCAGCCTCTGGGGCCAACGTCCTTACTTTC	CTSSRGQAASGANVLTF
.	TRBJ2-1	.	TRBV7-9	TGTACCAGCAGCTCCCGGACAGTTTATGACTACAATGAGCAGTTCTTC	CTSSSRTVYDYNEQFF
.	TRBJ2-7	.	TRBV4-1	TGCGCCAGCAGCGGCGGGTTCGGAGACGAGCAGTACTTC	CASSGGFGDEQYF
TRBD2	TRBJ2-1	.	TRBV6-1	TGTGTCGGCAGTGCGTGGACTAGGGAGAACAATGAACAGTTCTTC	CVGSAWTRENNEQFF
.	TRBJ2-7	many	TRBV10-2	TGCGCCAGCCAACAGGGAACCCACTACGAGCAGTACTTC	CASQQGTHYEQYF
.	TRBJ2-7	many	TRBV6-5	TGTGCCAGCAGCCCAGTTGGGGCTATGGCGGAGCAGTACTTC	CASSPVGAMAEQYF
.	TRBJ2-5	.	TRBV7-9	TGTGCCAGCAAGGGGGGCGTTGAGACCCAGTACTTT	CASKGGVETQYF
TRBD2	TRBJ2-7	.	TRBV6-2/TRBV6-3	TGTGCCAGCAGTTGGCTAGCGGGGCCCTACGAGCAGTACTTC	CASSWLAGPYEQYF
.	TRBJ1-2	.	TRBV5-1	TGCGCCAGCAGCTTGGTTACGGCCTCCTATGGCTACACCTTC	CASSLVTASYGYTF
.	TRBJ2-7	.	TRBV5-1	TGCGCCAGCAGCTTGGGCACAGGGTCAGTCTACGAGCAGTACTTC	CASSLGTGSVYEQYF
.	TRBJ1-2	.	TRBV6-6	TGTGCCAGCGGTTATCCAGGACAGACAATCTATGGCTACACATTC	CASGYPGQTIYGYTF
TRBD1	TRBJ1-1	many	TRBV6-5	TGTGCCAGCAGTTACCGGGGGACAGGGGCCGCTGAAGCTTTCTTT	CASSYRGTGAAEAFF
TRBD1	TRBJ1-2	.	TRBV6-5	TGTGTCAGCAATTACGCTACCGGGACAGTCTATGGCTACACCTTC	CVSNYATGTVYGYTF
TRBD1	TRBJ2-5	many	TRBV6-6	TGTGCCAGCAGTTCGACAGGGCTGGAGACCCAGTACTTC	CASSSTGLETQYF
.	TRBJ2-3	.	TRBV13	TGTGCCAGCAGCCCCGGACAGATTCAAAATACGCAGTACTTT	CASSPGQIQNTQYF
.	TRBJ2-5	.	TRBV7-9	TGTGCCAGCAGCCCAGGGGGGGGCAGAGAGACCCAGTACTTC	CASSPGGGRETQYF
TRBD1	TRBJ2-5	.	TRBV10-3	TGTGCCATAAGCCCGGACAGGGGGCTTCAAGAGACCCAGTACTTC	CAISPDRGLQETQYF
.	TRBJ2-2	.	TRBV4-1	TGCGCCAGCAGCCAAGATCTGGCGGGCCTGTCAGGCGGGGAGCTGTTTTTT	CASSQDLAGLSGGELFF
.	TRBJ1-1	once	TRBV5-4	TGTGCCAGCGGCCTGAAGGGGGGAACAAACACTGAAGCTTTCTTT	CASGLKGGTNTEAFF
.	TRBJ1-2	once	TRBV5-4	TGTGCCAGCAGCGTCAACCGGGGGGCAGGTGCCTACACCTTC	CASSVNRGAGAYTF
.	TRBJ1-2	.	TRBV11-1	TGTGCTAGTAGCATGACGGACAGAGACTATGGCTACACCTTC	CASSMTDRDYGYTF
.	TRBJ2-2	.	TRBV4-1	TGCGCCTGCAGCCAAGTGCAAGGACGCGCCGCCGGGGAGCTGTTTTTT	CACSQVQGRAAGELFF
.	TRBJ2-1	.	TRBV11-2	TGTGCCAGCAGCTATCCGACTGAGCAGTTCTTC	CASSYPTEQFF
.	TRBJ2-7	.	TRBV18	TGTGCCAGCTCACCCCGTTCAGGGGTCCGGTACGAGCAGTACTTC	CASSPRSGVRYEQYF
.	TRBJ2-3	.	TRBV5-1	TGCGCCAGCAGCTTAGAGGGGGGCGCGAGCAATCAGCCCCAGTATTTT	CASSLEGGASNQPQYF
.	TRBJ1-3	few	TRBV7-9	TGTGCCAGCAGCTCGGCTCGGGACACCATATATTTT	CASSSARDTIYF